A single sample gave rise to the 13 T cell receptor beta chains below, sequenced in a study of beta chain features in type 1 diabetes listed by TCRdb under 2018. These TCRs are of unknown antigen specificity. Library preparation used the immunoSEQ multiplex PCR assay. The High Capacity cDNA Reverse Transcription Kit was used to reverse transcribe all of the isolated RNA, meaning that expressed TCRB transcripts were what got sequenced. The table was pulled from immuneACCESS by TCRdb, which kept in-frame rearrangements only. Such tables lose some clones; where checked, under half of the loss comes from unresolved V genes, and the rest has no known cause. In this sample the table shows 600,000 to 700,000 clones, around 12% of which occur a single time. About 0.11% of the sample belongs to the ten largest clones. What the study reported, not specific to this receptor: A moderate but significant shortening of TCRB CDR3 length was observed in type 1 diabetes patients in all four CD4+ subsets.

Sequenced input: naive CD4+ T cells from blood. The meaning of the sample's cell subset or site label: true naive CD4+ T cells. The receptors originated from a man younger than 45 with type 1 diabetes.

The sample holds a few counts of this clone. The chain employs TRBV2 and TRBJ2-1; no firm D call. Trimming left V 0 bases short and J 2 bases short, with 8 bases between. The CDR3 has 15 residues. Germline V gene sequence: CDR1 SNHLY, CDR2 FYNNEI. CDR3 coding DNA: TGTGCCAGCAGTGAAGCGCTAGGAACCTACAATGAGCAGTTCTTC. Translation gives CASSEALGTYNEQFF.

The chain has TRBV4-2 and TRBJ2-3, with D tentatively TRBD2 (6 bases). Trimming left V 0 bases short and J 2 bases short, with 12 bases between. The CDR3 loop spans 16 amino acids. Germline V gene sequence: CDR1 LGHNA, CDR2 YNFKEQ. CDR3 coding DNA: TGTGCCAGCAGCCAAGAGGGCGGGGTTAACACAGATACGCAGTATTTT. Residues: CASSQEGGVNTDTQYF.

The V and J genes are TRBV7-9 and TRBJ2-6; 8 nucleotides match TRBD1. CDR1 SEHNR and CDR2 FQNEAQ come from the germline V gene (reference sequence). CDR3 size: 19 residues. With 3 bases clipped from V and 1 base from J, the junction kept 11 bases outside the gene matches. CDR3 sequence reads: CASSLDRRTGLSGANVLTF. The CDR3 DNA reads TGTGCCAGCAGCTTGGACCGAAGGACAGGGCTTTCTGGGGCCAACGTCCTGACTTTC.

This clone has more than one count but fewer than ten. The chain employs TRBV19 and TRBJ1-2; D remains ambiguous. The CDR3 length is 14 residues. Germline V gene sequence: CDR1 LNHDA, CDR2 SQIVND (reference sequence). V lost 2 bases to trimming and J lost 2 bases, with 9 bases between them. As DNA, the CDR3 is TGTGCCAGTAGTATATTTCCGGAGAACTATGGCTACACCTTC. Amino acid sequence: CASSIFPENYGYTF.

This chain links TRBV11-2 with TRBJ2-7, with 11 bases aligning to TRBD1. V trimming: 3 bases; J trimming: 3 bases; junction bases outside the gene matches: 7. The CDR3 is 16 amino acids. Germline V gives CDR1 SGHAT, CDR2 FQNNGV. CDR3 loop: CASSLRRDRGVYEQYF. The CDR3 DNA follows: TGTGCCAGCAGCTTGCGCCGGGACAGGGGGGTCTACGAGCAGTACTTC.

In DNA, the CDR3 is TGTGCCAGCAGTGTTTGGCGGGGGCCCTCCGGAGAGACCCAGTACTTC. As protein: CASSVWRGPSGETQYF. The J gene is TRBJ2-5, the V gene TRBV2, with a tentative D call TRBD2 (7 bases). This CDR3 spans 16 amino acids. V was shortened by 4 bases and J by 4 bases, with 19 bases between the two germline ends. CDR1 and CDR2 from the germline V gene are SNHLY and FYNNEI.

The V gene is TRBV6-1, the J gene TRBJ2-5, with D tentatively TRBD2 (7 bases). Between the trimmed V and J ends, which lost 7 bases and 2 bases, there was a span of 17 bases. CDR3 length: 15 residues. Germline V gene sequence: CDR1 MNHNS, CDR2 SASEGT. The CDR3 is CASTRGGAGQETQYF. CDR3 nucleotides: TGTGCCAGCACCCGAGGGGGGGCGGGTCAAGAGACCCAGTACTTC.

This clone has only a few counts. The rearrangement joins TRBV6-5 to TRBJ1-1; weak D call: TRBD1 (6 bases). Germline V gene lookup returns CDR1 MNHEY and CDR2 SVGAGI. This CDR3 is 13 amino acids long. V lost 10 bases and J lost 4, with 16 bases in between. The CDR3 DNA follows: TGTGCCACCATCGGGGGGCTGGGCACTGAAGCTTTCTTT. Its translation is CATIGGLGTEAFF.

This chain uses TRBV28 with TRBJ2-5; 9 nucleotides agree with TRBD1. Trimming at V came to 1 base and at J to 5 bases, leaving 14 bases not matched to a gene. CDR1 MDHEN and CDR2 SYDVKM come from the germline V gene. The CDR3 sequence is 18 residues long. The CDR3 DNA is TGTGCCAGCAGTTTATACGGGACAGGGATTACCCATGTGGAGACCCAGTACTTC. Amino acids: CASSLYGTGITHVETQYF.

The gene calls are TRBV4-3 and TRBJ2-4; no firm D call. Germline loops: CDR1 LGHNA, CDR2 YSLEER. CDR3 size: 15 residues. V was clipped by 0 bases and J by 0 bases, with 6 bases between them. In DNA, the CDR3 is TGCGCCAGCAGCCAAGATTTCCTAGCCAAAAACATTCAGTACTTC. Translating gives CASSQDFLAKNIQYF.

This clone was observed a handful of times. The V call is TRBV5-5, the J call TRBJ2-5; D gene unclear. The V gene's germline CDR1 is SGHKS and CDR2 YYEKEE (reference sequence). The CDR3 has 13 amino acids. V was shortened by 0 bases and J by 5 bases, with 8 bases between the two germline ends. The CDR3 here is CASSLGTEETQYF. In DNA, the CDR3 is TGTGCCAGCAGCTTGGGGACGGAGGAGACCCAGTACTTC.

CDR3 DNA: TGTGCCAGCAGTTTATCGGGACAGGGGCCTAATGAGCAGTTCTTC. Encoded protein: CASSLSGQGPNEQFF. The chain combines TRBV28 with TRBJ2-1; 10 nucleotides agree with TRBD1. V shed 1 base and J 7 bases; nucleotides not matched to a gene: 4. The germline gives CDR1 MDHEN, CDR2 SYDVKM. The CDR3 has 15 residues.

V gene TRBV11-3 combines with J gene TRBJ1-1, with D hard to call. Germline CDR1 and CDR2: SGHNT and YENEEA. V was cut by 3 bases and J by 0 bases, with 2 bases left in between. The CDR3 length is 12 residues. This chain's CDR3 is CASSFVNTEAFF. CDR3 bases: TGTGCCAGCAGCTTTGTGAACACTGAAGCTTTCTTT.